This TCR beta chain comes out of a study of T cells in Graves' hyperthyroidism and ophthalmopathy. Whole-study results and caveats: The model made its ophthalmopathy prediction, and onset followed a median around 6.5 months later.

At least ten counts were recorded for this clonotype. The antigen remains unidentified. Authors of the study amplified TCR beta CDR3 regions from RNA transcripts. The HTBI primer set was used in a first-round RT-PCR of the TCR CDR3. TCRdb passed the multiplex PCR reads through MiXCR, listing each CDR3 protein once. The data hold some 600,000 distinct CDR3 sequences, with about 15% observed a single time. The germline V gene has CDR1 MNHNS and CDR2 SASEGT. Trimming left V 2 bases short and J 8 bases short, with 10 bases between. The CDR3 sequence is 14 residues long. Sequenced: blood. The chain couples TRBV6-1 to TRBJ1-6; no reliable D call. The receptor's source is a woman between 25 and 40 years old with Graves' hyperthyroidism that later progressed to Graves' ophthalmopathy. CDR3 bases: TGTGCCAGCAGTGAAAGGGATAGATATTCACCCCTCCACTTT. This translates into CASSERDRYSPLHF.